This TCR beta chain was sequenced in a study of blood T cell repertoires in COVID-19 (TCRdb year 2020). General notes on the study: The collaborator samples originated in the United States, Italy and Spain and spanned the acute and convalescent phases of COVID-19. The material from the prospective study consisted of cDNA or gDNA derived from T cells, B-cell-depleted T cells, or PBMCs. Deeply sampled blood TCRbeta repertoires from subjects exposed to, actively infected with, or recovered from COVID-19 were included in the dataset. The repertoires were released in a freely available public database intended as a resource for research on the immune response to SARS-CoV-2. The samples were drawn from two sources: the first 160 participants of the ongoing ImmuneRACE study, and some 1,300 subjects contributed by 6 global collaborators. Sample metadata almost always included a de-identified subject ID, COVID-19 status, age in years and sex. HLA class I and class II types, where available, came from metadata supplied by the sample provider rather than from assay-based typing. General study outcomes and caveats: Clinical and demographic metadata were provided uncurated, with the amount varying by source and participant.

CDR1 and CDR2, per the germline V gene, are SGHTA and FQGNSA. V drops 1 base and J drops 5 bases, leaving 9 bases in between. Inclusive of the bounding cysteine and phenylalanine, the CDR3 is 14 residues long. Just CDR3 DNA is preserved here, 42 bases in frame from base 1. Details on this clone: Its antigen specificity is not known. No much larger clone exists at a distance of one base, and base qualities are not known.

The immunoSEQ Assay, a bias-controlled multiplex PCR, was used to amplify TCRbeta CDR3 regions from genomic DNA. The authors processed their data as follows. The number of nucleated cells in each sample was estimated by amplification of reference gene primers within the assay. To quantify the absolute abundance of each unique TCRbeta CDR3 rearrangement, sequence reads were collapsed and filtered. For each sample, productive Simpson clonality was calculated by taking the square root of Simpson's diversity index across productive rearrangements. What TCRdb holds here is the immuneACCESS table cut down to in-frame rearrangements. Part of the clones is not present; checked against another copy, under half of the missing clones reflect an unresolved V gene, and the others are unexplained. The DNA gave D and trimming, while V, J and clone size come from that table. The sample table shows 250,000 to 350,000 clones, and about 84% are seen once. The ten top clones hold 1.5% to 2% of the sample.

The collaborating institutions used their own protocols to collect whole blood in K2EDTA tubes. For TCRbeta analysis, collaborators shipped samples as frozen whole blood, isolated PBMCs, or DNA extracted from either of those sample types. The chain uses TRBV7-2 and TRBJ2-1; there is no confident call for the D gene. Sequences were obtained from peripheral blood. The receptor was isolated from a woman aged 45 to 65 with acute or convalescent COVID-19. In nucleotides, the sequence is TGTGCCAGCAGCTTAGTGGGTACTAACAATGAGCAGTTCTTC. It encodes CASSLVGTNNEQFF.